A selection of T cell receptor beta chains follows, all from one sample in a study of blood T cell repertoires in COVID-19. Sequencing used immunoSEQ multiplex PCR; TCRdb keeps in-frame clones, though not all of them. The table has tens of thousands of clones, just over 90% seen once. Sequenced input: peripheral blood. These receptors originate from a man between 65 and 80 years old with active COVID-19. Each CDR3 is given with its conserved first and last residue. Each record gives: clone size, D gene, J gene, V gene, CDR3 protein, CDR3 DNA. D genes are given only for firm matches. Size is stated for part of the rows, as once, few or many counts, or as a class when the clone is expanded.

>NA|TRBD1|TRBJ1-4|TRBV6-2/TRBV6-3
CASSYVDRGELFF
TGTGCCAGCAGTTACGTTGACAGGGGCGAACTGTTTTTT
>NA|NA|TRBJ2-3|TRBV7-6
CASSLGQSGLGTQYF
TGTGCCAGCAGCTTAGGACAGTCCGGATTAGGTACGCAGTATTTT
>NA|TRBD1|TRBJ1-1|TRBV7-2
CASSLGADRVDTEAFF
TGTGCCAGCAGCTTGGGGGCGGACAGGGTGGACACTGAAGCTTTCTTT
>NA|TRBD1|TRBJ1-1|TRBV27
CASSSRQGADTEAFF
TGTGCCAGCAGTTCGCGACAGGGGGCGGACACTGAAGCTTTCTTT
>NA|NA|TRBJ1-2|TRBV18
CASSLWTAGNYGYTF
TGTGCCAGCTCATTATGGACCGCGGGGAACTATGGCTACACCTTC
>NA|NA|TRBJ1-5|TRBV29-1
CSVGGPGPNQPQHF
TGCAGCGTGGGGGGGCCGGGCCCCAATCAGCCCCAGCATTTT
>NA|TRBD1|TRBJ1-4|TRBV28
CASSSSDRATNEKLFF
TGTGCCAGCAGTTCGTCTGACAGGGCGACTAATGAAAAACTGTTTTTT
>NA|TRBD2|TRBJ2-3|TRBV28
CASSSPWAGGVSTDTQYF
TGTGCCAGCAGTTCTCCCTGGGCGGGAGGGGTTAGCACAGATACGCAGTATTTT
>NA|NA|TRBJ2-2|TRBV25-1
CASQKTGELFF
TGTGCCAGCCAGAAGACCGGGGAGCTGTTTTTT
>NA|TRBD1|TRBJ2-7|TRBV5-4
CASSRGQGATYEQYF
TGTGCCAGCAGCCGCGGACAGGGGGCCACCTACGAGCAGTACTTC
>NA|NA|TRBJ2-4|TRBV5-1
CASSLVTGGVGKNIQYF
TGCGCCAGCAGCTTGGTTACGGGGGGCGTCGGCAAAAACATTCAGTACTTC
>once|NA|TRBJ2-2|TRBV18
CASSPRELAATGELFF
TGTGCCAGCTCACCAAGAGAATTAGCGGCAACCGGGGAGCTGTTTTTT
>once|NA|TRBJ1-2|TRBV5-1
CASSLRGQKLYGYTF
TGCGCCAGCAGCTTGCGTGGACAGAAACTCTATGGCTACACCTTC
>NA|TRBD2|TRBJ2-7|TRBV7-2
CASSEAGGPYEQYF
TGTGCCAGCAGCGAAGCGGGAGGGCCGTACGAGCAGTACTTC
>NA|NA|TRBJ1-4|TRBV15
CATSRAAREGKLFF
TGTGCCACCAGCAGAGCGGCCAGGGAGGGAAAACTGTTTTTT
>NA|NA|TRBJ2-3|TRBV15
CATSRAQGYSTDTQYF
TGTGCCACCAGCAGAGCCCAGGGATACAGCACAGATACGCAGTATTTT
>NA|NA|TRBJ1-1|TRBV19
CASSIAPTANTEAFF
TGTGCCAGTAGTATAGCACCGACAGCGAACACTGAAGCTTTCTTT
>NA|NA|TRBJ2-5|TRBV7-6
CASSLEWGQLETQYF
TGTGCCAGCAGCTTAGAATGGGGGCAGTTGGAGACCCAGTACTTC
>NA|NA|TRBJ2-6|TRBV9
CASSQGVFSGANVLTF
TGTGCCAGCAGCCAAGGAGTGTTCTCTGGGGCCAACGTCCTGACTTTC
>NA|NA|TRBJ1-3|TRBV18
CASSPQGSGNTIYF
TGTGCCAGCTCACCTCAGGGTTCTGGAAACACCATATATTTT
>NA|TRBD1|TRBJ2-1|TRBV6-2/TRBV6-3
CASSYARGHTYEQFF
TGTGCCAGCAGTTACGCCAGGGGGCACACATATGAGCAGTTCTTC
>NA|TRBD2|TRBJ2-1|TRBV5-1
CASIDRTSGNNEQFF
TGCGCCAGCATCGATCGGACTAGCGGGAACAATGAGCAGTTCTTC
>once|TRBD2|TRBJ2-7|TRBV9
CASSVGLAGAYEQYF
TGTGCCAGCAGCGTAGGGCTAGCGGGGGCCTACGAGCAGTACTTC
>NA|NA|TRBJ2-2|TRBV7-2
CASSSPRGLTNTGELFF
TGTGCCAGCAGCTCCCCAAGAGGGCTTACGAACACCGGGGAGCTGTTTTTT
>NA|TRBD2|TRBJ2-3|TRBV18
CASSPSLAGVSDTQYF
TGTGCCAGCTCACCATCGCTAGCGGGGGTATCAGATACGCAGTATTTT
>NA|NA|TRBJ2-1|TRBV11-2
CASSQYSIEQFF
TGTGCCAGCAGCCAATATAGCATTGAGCAGTTCTTC
>NA|NA|TRBJ2-1|TRBV24-1
CATSDTLGGYNEQFF
TGTGCCACCAGTGACACCTTAGGGGGATACAATGAGCAGTTCTTC
>NA|NA|TRBJ2-3|TRBV25-1
CASSEFGQRTDTQYF
TGTGCCAGCAGTGAATTCGGACAGCGCACAGATACGCAGTATTTT
>NA|TRBD2|TRBJ2-5|TRBV7-6
CASSRLATTQETQYF
TGTGCCAGCAGCCGACTAGCGACAACCCAAGAGACCCAGTACTTC
>NA|TRBD1|TRBJ1-2|TRBV6-1
CASSETGTVNYGYTF
TGTGCCAGCAGTGAAACCGGGACAGTTAACTATGGCTACACCTTC
>NA|NA|TRBJ2-7|TRBV18
CASSPRRDSYEQYF
TGTGCCAGCTCACCACGACGGGACTCCTACGAGCAGTACTTC
>NA|TRBD1|TRBJ1-1|TRBV5-1
CASSWGQGLSKAEAFF
TGCGCCAGCAGCTGGGGACAGGGGCTATCAAAGGCTGAAGCTTTCTTT